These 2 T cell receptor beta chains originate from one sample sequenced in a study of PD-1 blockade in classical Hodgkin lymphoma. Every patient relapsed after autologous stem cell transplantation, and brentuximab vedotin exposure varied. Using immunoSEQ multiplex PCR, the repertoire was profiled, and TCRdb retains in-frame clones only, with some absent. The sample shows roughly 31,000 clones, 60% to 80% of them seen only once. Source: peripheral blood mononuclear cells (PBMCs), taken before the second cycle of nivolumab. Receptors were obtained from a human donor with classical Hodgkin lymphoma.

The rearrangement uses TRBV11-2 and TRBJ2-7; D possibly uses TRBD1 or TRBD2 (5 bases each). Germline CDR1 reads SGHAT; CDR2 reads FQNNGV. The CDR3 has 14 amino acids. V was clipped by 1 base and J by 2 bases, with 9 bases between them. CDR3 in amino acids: CASSLGRGPYEQYF. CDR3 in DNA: TGTGCCAGCAGCTTAGGTCGGGGCCCCTACGAGCAGTACTTC.

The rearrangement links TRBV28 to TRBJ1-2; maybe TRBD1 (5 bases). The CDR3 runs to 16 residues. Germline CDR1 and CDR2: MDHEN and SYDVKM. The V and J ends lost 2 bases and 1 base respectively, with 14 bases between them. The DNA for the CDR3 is TGTGCCAGCAGTTTAATGGGGGGGGTTCTTAACTATGGCTACACCTTC. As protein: CASSLMGGVLNYGYTF.